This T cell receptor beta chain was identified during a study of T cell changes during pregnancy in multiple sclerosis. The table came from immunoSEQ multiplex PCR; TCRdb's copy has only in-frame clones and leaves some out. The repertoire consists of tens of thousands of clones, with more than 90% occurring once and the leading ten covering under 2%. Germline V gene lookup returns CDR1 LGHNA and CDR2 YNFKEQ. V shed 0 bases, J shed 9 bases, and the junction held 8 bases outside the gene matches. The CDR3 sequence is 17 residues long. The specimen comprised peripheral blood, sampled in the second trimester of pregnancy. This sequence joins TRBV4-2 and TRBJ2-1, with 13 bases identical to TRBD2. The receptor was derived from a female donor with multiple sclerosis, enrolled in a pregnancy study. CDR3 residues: CASSQDFGLAGEVEQFF. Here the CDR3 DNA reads TGTGCCAGCAGCCAAGATTTTGGACTAGCGGGAGAGGTTGAGCAGTTCTTC.